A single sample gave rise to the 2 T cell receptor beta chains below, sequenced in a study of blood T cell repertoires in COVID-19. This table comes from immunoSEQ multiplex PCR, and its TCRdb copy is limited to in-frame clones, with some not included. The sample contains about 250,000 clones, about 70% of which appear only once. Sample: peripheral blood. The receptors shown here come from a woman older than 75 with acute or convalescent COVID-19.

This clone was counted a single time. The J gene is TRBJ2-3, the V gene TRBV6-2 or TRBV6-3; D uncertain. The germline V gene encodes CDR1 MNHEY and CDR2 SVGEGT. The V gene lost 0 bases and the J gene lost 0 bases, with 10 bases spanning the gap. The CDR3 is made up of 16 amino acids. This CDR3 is CASSYSALTSTDTQYF. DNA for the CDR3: TGTGCCAGCAGTTACTCTGCCCTAACTAGCACAGATACGCAGTATTTT.

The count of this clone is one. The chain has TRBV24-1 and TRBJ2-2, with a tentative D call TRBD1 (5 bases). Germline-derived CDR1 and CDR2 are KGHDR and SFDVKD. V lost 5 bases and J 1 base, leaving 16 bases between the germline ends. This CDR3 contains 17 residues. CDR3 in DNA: TGTGCCACCAGTGGACCCCCCGGGCAGGGGAACACCGGGGAGCTGTTTTTT. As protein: CATSGPPGQGNTGELFF.